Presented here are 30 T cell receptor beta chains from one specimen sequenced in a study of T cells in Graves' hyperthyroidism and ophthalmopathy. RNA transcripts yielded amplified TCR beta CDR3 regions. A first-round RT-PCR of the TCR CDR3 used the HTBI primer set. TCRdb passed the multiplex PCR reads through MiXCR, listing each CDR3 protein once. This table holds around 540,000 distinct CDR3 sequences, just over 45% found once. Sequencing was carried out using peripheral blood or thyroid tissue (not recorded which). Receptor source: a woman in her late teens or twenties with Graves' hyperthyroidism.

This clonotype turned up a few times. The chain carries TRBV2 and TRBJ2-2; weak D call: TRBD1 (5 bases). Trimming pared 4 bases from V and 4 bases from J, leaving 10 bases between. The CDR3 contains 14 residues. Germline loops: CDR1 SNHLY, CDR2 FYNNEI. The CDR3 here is CASSADTLTGELFF. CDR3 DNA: TGTGCCAGCAGTGCGGACACTCTCACCGGGGAGCTGTTTTTT. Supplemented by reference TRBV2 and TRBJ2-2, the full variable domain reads EPEVTQTPSHQVTQMGQEVILRCVPISNHLYFYWYRQILGQKVEFLVSFYNNEISEKSEIFDDQFSVERPDGSNFTLKIRSTKLEDSAMYFCASSADTLTGELFFGEGSRLTVL.

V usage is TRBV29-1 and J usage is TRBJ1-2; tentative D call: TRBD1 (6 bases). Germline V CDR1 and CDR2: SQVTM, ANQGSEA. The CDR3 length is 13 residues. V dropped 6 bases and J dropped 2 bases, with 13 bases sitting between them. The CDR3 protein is CSVETGVNYGYTF. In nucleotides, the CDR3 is TGCAGCGTGGAGACAGGCGTCAACTATGGCTACACCTTC.

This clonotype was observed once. CDR3 residues: CATSIYRGNEQYF. The CDR3 nucleotides read TGTGCCACCAGCATCTACAGGGGGAATGAGCAGTACTTC. V usage is TRBV15 and J usage is TRBJ2-7; 8 nucleotides align to TRBD1. This CDR3 contains 13 residues. Germline V gene lookup returns CDR1 LNHNV and CDR2 YYDKDF (reference sequence). Trimming took 4 bases from V and 7 from J; bases not matched to a gene: 6.

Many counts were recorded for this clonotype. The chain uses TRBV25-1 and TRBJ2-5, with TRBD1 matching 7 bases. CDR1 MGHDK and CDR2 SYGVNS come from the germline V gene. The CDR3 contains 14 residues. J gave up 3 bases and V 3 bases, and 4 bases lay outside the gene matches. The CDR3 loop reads CASSDTDRKETQYF. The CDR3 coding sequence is TGTGCCAGCAGTGACACGGACAGGAAAGAGACCCAGTACTTC.

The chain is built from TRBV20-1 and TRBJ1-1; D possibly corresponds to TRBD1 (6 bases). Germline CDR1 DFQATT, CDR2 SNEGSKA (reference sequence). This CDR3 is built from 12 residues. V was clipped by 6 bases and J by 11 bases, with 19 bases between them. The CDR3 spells CSAHGDTGSAFF. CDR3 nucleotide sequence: TGCAGTGCCCACGGGGACACCGGGTCGGCTTTCTTT.

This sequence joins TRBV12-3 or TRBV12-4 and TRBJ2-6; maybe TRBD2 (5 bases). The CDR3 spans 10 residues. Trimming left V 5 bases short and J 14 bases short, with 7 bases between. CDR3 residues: CASSDYLLTF. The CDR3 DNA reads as TGTGCCAGCAGTGACTACCTCCTGACTTTC.

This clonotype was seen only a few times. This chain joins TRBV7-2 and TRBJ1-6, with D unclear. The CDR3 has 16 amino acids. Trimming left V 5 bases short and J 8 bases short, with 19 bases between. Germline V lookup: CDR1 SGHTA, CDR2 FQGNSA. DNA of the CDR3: TGTGCCAGCAGCGAAAGGCCCTCGGGCGGTGATTCACCCCTCCACTTT. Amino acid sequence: CASSERPSGGDSPLHF.

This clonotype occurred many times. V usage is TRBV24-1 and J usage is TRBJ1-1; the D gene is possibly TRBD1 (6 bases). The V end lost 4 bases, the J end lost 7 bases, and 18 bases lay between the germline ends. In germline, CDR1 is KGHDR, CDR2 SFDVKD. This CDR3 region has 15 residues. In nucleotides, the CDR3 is TGTGCCACCAGTGAAGGACGGACAGCCTCCAGTGAAGCTTTCTTT. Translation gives CATSEGRTASSEAFF.

CDR3 coding DNA: TGTGCCAGCACCAGCGGTAGAGGCTACGAGCAGTACTTC. Its protein is CASTSGRGYEQYF. The chain links TRBV6-6 to TRBJ2-7; D possibly corresponds to TRBD2 (5 bases). V was trimmed by 7 bases and J by 3 bases, leaving 13 bases between them. The germline gives CDR1 MNHNY, CDR2 SVGAGI (reference sequence). This CDR3 contains 13 residues.

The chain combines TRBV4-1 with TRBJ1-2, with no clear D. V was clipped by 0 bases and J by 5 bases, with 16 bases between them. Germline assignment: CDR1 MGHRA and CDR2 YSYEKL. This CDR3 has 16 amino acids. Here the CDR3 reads CASSQDLAAGYYGYTF. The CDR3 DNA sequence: TGCGCCAGCAGCCAAGATTTGGCGGCGGGATATTATGGCTACACCTTC.

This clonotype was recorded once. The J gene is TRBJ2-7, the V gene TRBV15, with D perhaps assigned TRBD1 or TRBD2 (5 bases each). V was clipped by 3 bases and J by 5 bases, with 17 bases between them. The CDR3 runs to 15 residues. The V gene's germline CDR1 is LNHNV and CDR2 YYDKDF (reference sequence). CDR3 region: CATSSSRDGRDEQYF. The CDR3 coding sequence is TGTGCCACCAGCAGCTCCAGGGACGGCCGGGACGAGCAGTACTTC.

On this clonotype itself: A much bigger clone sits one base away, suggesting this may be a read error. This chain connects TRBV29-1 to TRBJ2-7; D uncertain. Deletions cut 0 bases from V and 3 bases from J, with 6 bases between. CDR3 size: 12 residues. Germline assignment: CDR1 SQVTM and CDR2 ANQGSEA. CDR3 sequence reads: CSVEEDGYEQYF. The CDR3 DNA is TGCAGCGTTGAAGAAGACGGCTACGAGCAGTACTTC.

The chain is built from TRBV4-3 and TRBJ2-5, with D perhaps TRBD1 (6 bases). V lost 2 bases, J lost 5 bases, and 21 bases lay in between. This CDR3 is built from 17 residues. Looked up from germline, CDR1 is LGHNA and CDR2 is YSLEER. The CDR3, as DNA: TGCGCCAGCAGCCAAACACAGGGTTCGGCACGACGGGAGACCCAGTACTTC. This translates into CASSQTQGSARRETQYF.

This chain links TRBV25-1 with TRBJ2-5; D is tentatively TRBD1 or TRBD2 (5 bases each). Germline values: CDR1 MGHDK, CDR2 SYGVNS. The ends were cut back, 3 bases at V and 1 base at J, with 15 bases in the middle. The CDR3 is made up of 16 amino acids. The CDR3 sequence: CASSEGESTVQETQYF. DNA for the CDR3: TGTGCCAGCAGTGAGGGGGAATCGACAGTCCAAGAGACCCAGTACTTC.

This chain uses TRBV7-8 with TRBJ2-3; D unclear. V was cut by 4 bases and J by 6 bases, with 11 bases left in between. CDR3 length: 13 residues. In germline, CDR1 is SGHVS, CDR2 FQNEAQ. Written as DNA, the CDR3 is TGTGCCAGCAGCTCGGAAATGAGGGATACGCAGTATTTT. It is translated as CASSSEMRDTQYF. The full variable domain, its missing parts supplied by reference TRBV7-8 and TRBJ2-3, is GAGVSQSPRYKVAKRGQDVALRCDPISGHVSLFWYQQALGQGPEFLTYFQNEAQLDKSGLPSDRFFAERPEGSVSTLKIQRTQQEDSAVYLCASSSEMRDTQYFGPGTRLTVL.

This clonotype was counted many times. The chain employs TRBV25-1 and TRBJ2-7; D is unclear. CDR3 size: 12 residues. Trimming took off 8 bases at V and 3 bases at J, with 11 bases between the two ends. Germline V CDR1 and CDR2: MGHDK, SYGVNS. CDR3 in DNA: TGTGCCAGCCGCCTCAGGAGCTACGAGCAGTACTTC. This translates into CASRLRSYEQYF.

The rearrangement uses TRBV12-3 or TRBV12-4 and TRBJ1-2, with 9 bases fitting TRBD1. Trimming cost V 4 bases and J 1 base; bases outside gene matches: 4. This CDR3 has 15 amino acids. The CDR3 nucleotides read TGTGCCAGCAGTTCAGGGACAGGGCTTAACTATGGCTACACCTTC. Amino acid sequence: CASSSGTGLNYGYTF.

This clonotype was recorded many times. CDR3: CASSIGTANSPLHF. CDR3 DNA sequence: TGTGCCAGTAGTATTGGGACAGCTAATTCACCCCTCCACTTT. The rearrangement uses TRBV19 and TRBJ1-6; TRBD1 agrees at 7 bases. The CDR3 is made up of 14 amino acids. Germline V gene sequence: CDR1 LNHDA, CDR2 SQIVND (reference sequence). With V trimmed by 3 bases and J by 6 bases, 2 bases remained unmatched.

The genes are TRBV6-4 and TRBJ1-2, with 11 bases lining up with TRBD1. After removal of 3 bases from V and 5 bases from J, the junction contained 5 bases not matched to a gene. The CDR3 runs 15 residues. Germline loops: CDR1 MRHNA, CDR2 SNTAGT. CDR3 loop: CASSDRTGGRYGYTF. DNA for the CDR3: TGTGCCAGCAGTGATCGGACAGGGGGCCGGTATGGCTACACCTTC.

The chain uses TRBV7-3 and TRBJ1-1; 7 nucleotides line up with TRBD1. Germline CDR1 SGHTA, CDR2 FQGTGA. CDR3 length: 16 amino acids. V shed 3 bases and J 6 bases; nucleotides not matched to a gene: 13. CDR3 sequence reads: CASSLDSPGGWSEAFF. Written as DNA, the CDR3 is TGTGCCAGCAGCTTGGACAGTCCAGGGGGATGGTCTGAAGCTTTCTTT. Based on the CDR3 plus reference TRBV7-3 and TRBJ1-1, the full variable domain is GAGVSQTPSNKVTEKGKYVELRCDPISGHTALYWYRQSLGQGPEFLIYFQGTGAADDSGLPNDRFFAVRPEGSVSTLKIQRTERGDSAVYLCASSLDSPGGWSEAFFGQGTRLTVV.

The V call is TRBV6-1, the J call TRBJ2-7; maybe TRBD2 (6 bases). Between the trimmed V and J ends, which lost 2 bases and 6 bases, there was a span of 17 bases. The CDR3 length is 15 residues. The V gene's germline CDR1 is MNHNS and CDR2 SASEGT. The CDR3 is CASSESGTGWSEQYF. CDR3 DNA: TGTGCCAGCAGTGAATCTGGGACTGGGTGGAGCGAGCAGTACTTC.

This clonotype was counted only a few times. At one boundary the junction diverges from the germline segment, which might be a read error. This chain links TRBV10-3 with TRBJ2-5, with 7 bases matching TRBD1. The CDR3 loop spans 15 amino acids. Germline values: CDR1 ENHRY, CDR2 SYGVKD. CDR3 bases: TGTGCCAGCAGTGAAGATCAAGGACAGGACTGGACCCAGTACTTC. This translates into CASSEDQGQDWTQYF.

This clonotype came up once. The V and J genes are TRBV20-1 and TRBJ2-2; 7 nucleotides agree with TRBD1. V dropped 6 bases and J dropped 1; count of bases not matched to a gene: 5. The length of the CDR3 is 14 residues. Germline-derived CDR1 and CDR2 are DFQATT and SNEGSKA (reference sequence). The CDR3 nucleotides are TGCAGTGCCCGGGACAGCCAGAACACCGGGGAGCTGTTTTTT. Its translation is CSARDSQNTGELFF.

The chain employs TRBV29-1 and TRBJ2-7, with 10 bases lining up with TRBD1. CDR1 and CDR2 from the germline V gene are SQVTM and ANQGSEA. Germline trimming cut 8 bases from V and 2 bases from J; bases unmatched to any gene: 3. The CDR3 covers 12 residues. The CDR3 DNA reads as TGCAGCACCGGGACAGGGGCCTACGAGCAGTACTTC. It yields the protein CSTGTGAYEQYF.

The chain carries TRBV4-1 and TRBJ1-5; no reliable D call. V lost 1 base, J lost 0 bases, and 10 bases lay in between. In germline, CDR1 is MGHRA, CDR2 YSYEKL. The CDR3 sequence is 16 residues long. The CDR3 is CASSQVWQNSNQPQHF. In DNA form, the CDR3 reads TGCGCCAGCAGCCAAGTCTGGCAGAATAGCAATCAGCCCCAGCATTTT.

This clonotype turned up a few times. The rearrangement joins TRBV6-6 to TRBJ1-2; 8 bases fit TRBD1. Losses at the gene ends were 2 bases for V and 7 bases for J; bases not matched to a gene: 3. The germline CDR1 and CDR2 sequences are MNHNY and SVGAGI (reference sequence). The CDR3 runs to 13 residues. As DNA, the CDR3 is TGTGCCAGCAGTTACAGGACAGGGCCTGGCTACACCTTC. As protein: CASSYRTGPGYTF.

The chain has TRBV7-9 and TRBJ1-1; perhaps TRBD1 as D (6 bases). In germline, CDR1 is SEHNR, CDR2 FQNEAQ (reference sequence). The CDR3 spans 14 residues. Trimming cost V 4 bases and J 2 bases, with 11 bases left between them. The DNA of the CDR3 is TGTGCCAGCAGCTCGACAGGCCCCAACACTGAAGCTTTCTTT. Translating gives CASSSTGPNTEAFF.

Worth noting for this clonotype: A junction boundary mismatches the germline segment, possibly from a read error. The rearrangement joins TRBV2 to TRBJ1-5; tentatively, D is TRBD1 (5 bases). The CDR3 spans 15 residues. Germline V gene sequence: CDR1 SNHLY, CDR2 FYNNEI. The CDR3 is CASSQEAGFNQPQHF. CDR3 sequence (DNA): TGTGCCAGCAGCCAAGAAGCAGGGTTTAATCAGCCCCAGCACTTT.

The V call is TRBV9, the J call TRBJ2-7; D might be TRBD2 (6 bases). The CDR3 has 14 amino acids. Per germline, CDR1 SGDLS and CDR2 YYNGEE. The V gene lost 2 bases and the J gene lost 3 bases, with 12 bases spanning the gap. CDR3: CASSVGTGDYEQYF. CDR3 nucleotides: TGTGCCAGCAGCGTTGGGACTGGGGACTACGAGCAGTACTTC.

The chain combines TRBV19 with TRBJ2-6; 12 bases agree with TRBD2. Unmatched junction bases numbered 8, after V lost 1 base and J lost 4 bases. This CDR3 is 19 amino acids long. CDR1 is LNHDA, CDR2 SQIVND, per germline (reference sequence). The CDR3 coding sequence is TGTGCCAGTAGTATAGTCCTAGCGGGAGGGCCTGCCGGGGCCAACGTCCTGACTTTC. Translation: CASSIVLAGGPAGANVLTF.